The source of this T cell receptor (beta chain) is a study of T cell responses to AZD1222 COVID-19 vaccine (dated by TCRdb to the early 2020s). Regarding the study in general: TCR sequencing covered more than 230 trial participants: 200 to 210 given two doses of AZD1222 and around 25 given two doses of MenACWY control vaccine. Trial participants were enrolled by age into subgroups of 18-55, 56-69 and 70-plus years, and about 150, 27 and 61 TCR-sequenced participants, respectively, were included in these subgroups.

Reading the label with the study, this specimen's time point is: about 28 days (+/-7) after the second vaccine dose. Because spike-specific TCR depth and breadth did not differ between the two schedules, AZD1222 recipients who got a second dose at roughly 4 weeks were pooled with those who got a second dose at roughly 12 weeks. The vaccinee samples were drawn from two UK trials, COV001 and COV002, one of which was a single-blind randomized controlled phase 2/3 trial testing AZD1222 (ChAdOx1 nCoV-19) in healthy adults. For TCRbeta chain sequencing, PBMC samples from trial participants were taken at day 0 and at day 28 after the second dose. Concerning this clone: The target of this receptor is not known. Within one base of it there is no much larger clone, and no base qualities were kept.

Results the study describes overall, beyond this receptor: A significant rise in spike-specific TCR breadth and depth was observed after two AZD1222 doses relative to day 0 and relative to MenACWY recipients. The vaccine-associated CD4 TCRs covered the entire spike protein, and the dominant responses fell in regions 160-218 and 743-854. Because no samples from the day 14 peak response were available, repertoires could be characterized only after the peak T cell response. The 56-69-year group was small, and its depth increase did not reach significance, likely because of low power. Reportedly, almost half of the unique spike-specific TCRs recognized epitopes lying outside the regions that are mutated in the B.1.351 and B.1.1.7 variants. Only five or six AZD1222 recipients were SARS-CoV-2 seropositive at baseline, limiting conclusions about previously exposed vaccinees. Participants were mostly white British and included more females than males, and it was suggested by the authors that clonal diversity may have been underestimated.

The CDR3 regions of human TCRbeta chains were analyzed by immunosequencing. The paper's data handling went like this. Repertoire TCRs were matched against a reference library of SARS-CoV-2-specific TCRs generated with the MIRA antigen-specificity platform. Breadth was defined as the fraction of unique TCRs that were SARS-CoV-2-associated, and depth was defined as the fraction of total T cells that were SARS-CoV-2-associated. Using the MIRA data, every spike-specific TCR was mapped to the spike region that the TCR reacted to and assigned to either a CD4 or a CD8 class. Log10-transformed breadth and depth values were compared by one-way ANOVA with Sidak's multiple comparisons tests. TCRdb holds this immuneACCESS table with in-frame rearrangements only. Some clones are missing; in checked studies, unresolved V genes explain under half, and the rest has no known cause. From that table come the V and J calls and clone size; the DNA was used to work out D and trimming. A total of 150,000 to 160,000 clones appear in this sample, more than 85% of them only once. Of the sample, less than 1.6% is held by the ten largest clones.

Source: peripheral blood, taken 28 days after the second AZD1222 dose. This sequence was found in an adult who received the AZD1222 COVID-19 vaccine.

The nucleotide sequence is given as TGTGCCAGCAGTGAAATAGCTATCGGGAGCTACAACACTGAAGCTTTCTTT. Its protein product is CASSEIAIGSYNTEAFF. Recombination connected TRBV2 to TRBJ1-1, with no confident D gene call. From cysteine to phenylalanine, the CDR3 is 17 amino acids long. CDR3 DNA only is kept here, 51 bases in frame from base 1. V and J lose 2 bases and 2 bases, and a span of 18 bases separates them. The germline V gene provides CDR1 SNHLY and CDR2 FYNNEI. The entire variable domain, with the stretches around the CDR3 drawn from the reference TRBV2 and TRBJ1-1 proteins, is EPEVTQTPSHQVTQMGQEVILRCVPISNHLYFYWYRQILGQKVEFLVSFYNNEISEKSEIFDDQFSVERPDGSNFTLKIRSTKLEDSAMYFCASSEIAIGSYNTEAFFGQGTRLTVV.